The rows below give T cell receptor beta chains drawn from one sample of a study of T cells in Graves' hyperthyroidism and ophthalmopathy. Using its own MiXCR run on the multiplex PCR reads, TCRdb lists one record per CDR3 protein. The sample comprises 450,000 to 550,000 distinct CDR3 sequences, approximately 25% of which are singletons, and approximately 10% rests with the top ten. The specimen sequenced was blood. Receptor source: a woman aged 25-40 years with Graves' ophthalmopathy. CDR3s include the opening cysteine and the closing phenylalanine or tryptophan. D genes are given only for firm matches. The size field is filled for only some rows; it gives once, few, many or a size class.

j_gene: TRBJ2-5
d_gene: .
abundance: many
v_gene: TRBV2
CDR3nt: TGTGCCACACAACTAGCCCCCATATCGGAGACCCAGTACTTC
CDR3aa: CATQLAPISETQYF

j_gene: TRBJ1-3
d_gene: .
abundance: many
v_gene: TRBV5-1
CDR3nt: TGCGCCAGCAGCTCGGACGGCACGCTCTCTGGAAACACCATATATTTT
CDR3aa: CASSSDGTLSGNTIYF

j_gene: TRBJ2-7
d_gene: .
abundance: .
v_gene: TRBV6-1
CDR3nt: TGTGCCAGCACCTGGGCAGGGGACACCGGGGAGCAGTACTTC
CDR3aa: CASTWAGDTGEQYF

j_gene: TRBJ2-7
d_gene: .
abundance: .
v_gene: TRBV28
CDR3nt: TGTGCCAGCAGCTTCCCATTACCAGGTACCGAGCAGTACTTC
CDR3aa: CASSFPLPGTEQYF

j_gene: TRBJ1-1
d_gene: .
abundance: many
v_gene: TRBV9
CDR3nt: TGTGCCAGCAGCGTAGCACAGGACACTGAAGCTTTCTTT
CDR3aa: CASSVAQDTEAFF

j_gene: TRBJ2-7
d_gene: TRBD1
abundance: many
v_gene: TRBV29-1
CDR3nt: TGCAGCTCTCATCCGGGACAGGCCCTACCCGAGCAGTACTTC
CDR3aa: CSSHPGQALPEQYF

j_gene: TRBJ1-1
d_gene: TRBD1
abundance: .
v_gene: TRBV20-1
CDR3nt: TGCAGTGCTAAAACCCACAGGGGTGACACTGAAGCTTTCTTT
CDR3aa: CSAKTHRGDTEAFF

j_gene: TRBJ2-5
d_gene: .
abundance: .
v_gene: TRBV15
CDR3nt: TGTGCCACCAGCAGAAGAACCCGGGTCTCTCAAGAGACCCAGTACTTC
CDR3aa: CATSRRTRVSQETQYF

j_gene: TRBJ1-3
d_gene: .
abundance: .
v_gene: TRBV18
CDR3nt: TGTGCCAGCTCACCAGGTCTGGGTAACTCCGGAAACACCATATATTTT
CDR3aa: CASSPGLGNSGNTIYF

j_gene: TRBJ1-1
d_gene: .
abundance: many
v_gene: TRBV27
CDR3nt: TGTGCCAGCAGTTTCATAGAGGGCGAGGGTACTGAAGCTTTCTTT
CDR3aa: CASSFIEGEGTEAFF

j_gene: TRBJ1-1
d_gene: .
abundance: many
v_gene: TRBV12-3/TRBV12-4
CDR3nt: TGTGCCAGCAGACTACAGCAGGACACTGAAGCTTTCTTT
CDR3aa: CASRLQQDTEAFF

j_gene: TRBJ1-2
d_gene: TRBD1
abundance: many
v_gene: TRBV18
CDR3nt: TGTGCCAGCTCACCACGCACCGGGACAGCCTATGGCTACACCTTC
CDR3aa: CASSPRTGTAYGYTF

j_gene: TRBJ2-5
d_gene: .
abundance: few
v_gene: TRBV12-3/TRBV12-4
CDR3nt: TGTGCCAGCAGTTCACCCCCGGGCGCAAAGGAGACCCAGTACTTC
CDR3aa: CASSSPPGAKETQYF

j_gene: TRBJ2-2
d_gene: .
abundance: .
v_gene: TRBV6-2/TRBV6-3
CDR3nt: TGTGCCAGCAAAAACGGCAGGGGAATCGGGGAGCTGTTTTTT
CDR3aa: CASKNGRGIGELFF

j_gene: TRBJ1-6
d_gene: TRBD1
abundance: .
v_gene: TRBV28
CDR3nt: TGTGCCAGCAGTTTGGGACAGGGGGCTAATAATTCACCCCTCCACTTT
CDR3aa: CASSLGQGANNSPLHF

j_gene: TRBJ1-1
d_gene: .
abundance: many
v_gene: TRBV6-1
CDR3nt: TGTGCCACCCGGGAGAGGAACACTGAAGCTTTCTTT
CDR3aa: CATRERNTEAFF

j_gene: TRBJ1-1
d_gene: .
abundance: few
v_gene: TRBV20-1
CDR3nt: TGCAGTGCCGGTATGGCGGTGAACACTGAAGCTTTCTTT
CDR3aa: CSAGMAVNTEAFF

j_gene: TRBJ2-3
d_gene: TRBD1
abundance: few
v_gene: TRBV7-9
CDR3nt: TGTGCCAGCAGCTTACCCAGGGGGCCCGATACGCAGTATTTT
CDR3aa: CASSLPRGPDTQYF

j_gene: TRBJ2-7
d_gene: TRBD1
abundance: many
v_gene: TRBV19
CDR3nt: TGTGCCAGTAGTATCGGACAGGGCTCGGGGTACGAGCAGTACTTC
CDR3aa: CASSIGQGSGYEQYF

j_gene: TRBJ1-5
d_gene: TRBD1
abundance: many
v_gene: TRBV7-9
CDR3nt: TGTGCCAGCAGCTTCACAGGGGAGGGTCAGCCCCAGCATTTT
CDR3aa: CASSFTGEGQPQHF

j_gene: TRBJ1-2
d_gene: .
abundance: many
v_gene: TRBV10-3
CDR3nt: TGTGCCATCAGTGAGGCGAGACGGTCCTATGGCTACACCTTC
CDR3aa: CAISEARRSYGYTF

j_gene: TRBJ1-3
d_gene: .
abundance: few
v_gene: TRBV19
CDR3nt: TGTGCCGGAGTCTCTGGAAACACCATATATTTT
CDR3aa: CAGVSGNTIYF

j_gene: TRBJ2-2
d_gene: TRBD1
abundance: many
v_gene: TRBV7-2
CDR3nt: TGTGCCAGCAGCACCACAGGGGACACCGGGGAGCTGTTTTTT
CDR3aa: CASSTTGDTGELFF

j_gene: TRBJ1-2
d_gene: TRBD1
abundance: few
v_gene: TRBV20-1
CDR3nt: TGCAGTGCTAGAGATAACCGCCGGGACAGGGGTTCGTATGGCTACACCTTC
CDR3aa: CSARDNRRDRGSYGYTF

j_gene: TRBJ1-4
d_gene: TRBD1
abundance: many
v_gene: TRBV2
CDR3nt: TGTGCCAGCCAGGGGGTAGGTGAAAAACTGTTTTTT
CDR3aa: CASQGVGEKLFF

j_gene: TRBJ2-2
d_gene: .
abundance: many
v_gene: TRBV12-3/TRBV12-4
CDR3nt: TGTGCCAGCAGTTGGGGGGGGCCGAACACCGGGGAGCTGTTTTTT
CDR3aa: CASSWGGPNTGELFF

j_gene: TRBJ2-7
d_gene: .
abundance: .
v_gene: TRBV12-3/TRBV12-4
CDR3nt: TGTGCCAGCAGTTTTGGGGGAGAGAAGTACGAGCAGTACTTC
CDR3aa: CASSFGGEKYEQYF

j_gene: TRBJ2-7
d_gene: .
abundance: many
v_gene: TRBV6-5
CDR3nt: TGTGCCAGCAGTTTCCGGGACAATAAAGAGCAGTACTTC
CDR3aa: CASSFRDNKEQYF

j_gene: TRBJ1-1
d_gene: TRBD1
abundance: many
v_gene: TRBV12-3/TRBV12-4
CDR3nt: TGTGCCAGCAGCCTACAGGGGGCGATCGGAAAAGCTTTCTTT
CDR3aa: CASSLQGAIGKAFF

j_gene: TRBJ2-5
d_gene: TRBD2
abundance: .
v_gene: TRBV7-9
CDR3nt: TGTGCCAGCAGTCGGGGCGGGGGAAGTCAAGAGACCCAGTACTTC
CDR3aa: CASSRGGGSQETQYF

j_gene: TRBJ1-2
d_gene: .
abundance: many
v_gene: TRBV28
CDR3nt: TGTGCCTTAGGCAGGGGTCTTCGCTATGGCTACACCTTC
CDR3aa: CALGRGLRYGYTF

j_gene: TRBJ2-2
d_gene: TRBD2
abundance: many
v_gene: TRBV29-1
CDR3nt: TGCAGCGTTGAGTTAGCGGGGGGCCCAATTACGAACACCGGGGAGCTGTTTTTT
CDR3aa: CSVELAGGPITNTGELFF

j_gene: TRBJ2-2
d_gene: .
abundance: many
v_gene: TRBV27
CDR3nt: TGTGCCAGCAGTTGGGGGGGCCTTACCGGGGAGCTGTTTTTT
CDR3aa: CASSWGGLTGELFF

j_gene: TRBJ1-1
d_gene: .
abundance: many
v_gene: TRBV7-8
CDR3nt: TGTGCCAGCAGCTTAAGCGGGGGGGGGAACACTGAAGCTTTCTTT
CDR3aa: CASSLSGGGNTEAFF

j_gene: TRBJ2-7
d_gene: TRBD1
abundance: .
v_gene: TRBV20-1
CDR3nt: TGCAGTGCTAGAGGTCAAGGGGCGACAGGGAAGTACTTC
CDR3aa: CSARGQGATGKYF

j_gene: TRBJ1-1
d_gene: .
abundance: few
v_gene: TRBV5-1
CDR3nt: TGCGCCAGCAGCTTGGGTCAACAGGGCGATGGGGGATTGGCTTTCTTT
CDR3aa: CASSLGQQGDGGLAFF

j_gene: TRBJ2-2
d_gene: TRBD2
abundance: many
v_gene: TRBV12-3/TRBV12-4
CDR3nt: TGTGCCAGCAGCTTTCGGAGCGGGGGGGCCCCCGGGGAGCTGTTTTTT
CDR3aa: CASSFRSGGAPGELFF

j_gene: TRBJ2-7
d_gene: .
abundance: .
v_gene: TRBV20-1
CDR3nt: TGCAGTGCGTCGTTGCTGGGTGGGTCCTACGAGCAGTACTTC
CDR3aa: CSASLLGGSYEQYF

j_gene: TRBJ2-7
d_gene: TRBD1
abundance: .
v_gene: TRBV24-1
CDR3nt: TGTGCCACCAGTGATCCAGGGACAGGTTCCTACGAGCAGTACTTC
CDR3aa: CATSDPGTGSYEQYF

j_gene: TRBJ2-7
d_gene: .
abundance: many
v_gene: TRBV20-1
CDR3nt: TGCAGTGCTAGAGATCCGGGCAGGGACTCCTACGAGCAGTACTTC
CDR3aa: CSARDPGRDSYEQYF

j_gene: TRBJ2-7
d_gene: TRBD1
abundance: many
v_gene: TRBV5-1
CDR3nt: TGCGCCAGCAGCTTGGGGACAGGGAGGACTTACGAGCAGTACTTC
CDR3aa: CASSLGTGRTYEQYF

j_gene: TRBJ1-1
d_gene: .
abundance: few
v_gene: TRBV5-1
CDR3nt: TGCGCCAGCAGCTTAGAGGGCTGGGAAACTGAAGCTTTCTTT
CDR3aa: CASSLEGWETEAFF